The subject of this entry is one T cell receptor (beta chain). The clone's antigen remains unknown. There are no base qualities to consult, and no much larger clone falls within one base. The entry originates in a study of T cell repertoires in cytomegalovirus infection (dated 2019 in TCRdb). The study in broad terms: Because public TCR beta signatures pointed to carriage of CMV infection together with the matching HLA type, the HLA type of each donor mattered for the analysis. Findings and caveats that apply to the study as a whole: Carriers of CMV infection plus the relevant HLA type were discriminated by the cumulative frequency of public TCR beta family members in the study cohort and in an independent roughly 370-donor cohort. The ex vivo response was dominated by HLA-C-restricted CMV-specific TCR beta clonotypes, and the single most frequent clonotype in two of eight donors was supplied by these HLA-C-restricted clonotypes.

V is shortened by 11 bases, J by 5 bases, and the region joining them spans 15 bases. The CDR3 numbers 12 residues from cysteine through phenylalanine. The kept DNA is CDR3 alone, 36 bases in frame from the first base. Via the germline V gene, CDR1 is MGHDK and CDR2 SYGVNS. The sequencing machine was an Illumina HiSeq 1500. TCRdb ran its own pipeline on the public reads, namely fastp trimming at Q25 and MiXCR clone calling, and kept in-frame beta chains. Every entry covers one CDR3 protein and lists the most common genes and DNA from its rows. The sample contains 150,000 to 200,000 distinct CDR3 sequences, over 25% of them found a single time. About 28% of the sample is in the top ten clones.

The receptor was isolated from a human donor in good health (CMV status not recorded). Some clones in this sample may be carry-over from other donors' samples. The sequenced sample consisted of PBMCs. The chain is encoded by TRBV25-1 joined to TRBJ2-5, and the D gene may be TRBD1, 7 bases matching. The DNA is TGTGCCGCTTACAGGGGAGGCGAGACCCAGTACTTC. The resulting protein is CAAYRGGETQYF.